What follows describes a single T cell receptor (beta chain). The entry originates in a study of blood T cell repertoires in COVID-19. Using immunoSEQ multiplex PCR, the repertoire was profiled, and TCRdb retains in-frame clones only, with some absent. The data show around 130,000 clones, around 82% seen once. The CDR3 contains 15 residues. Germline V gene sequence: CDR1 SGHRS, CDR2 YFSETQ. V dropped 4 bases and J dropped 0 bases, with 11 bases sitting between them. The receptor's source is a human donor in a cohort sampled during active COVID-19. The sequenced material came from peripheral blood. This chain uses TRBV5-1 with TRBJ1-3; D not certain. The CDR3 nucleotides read TGCGCCAGCAGCCCGCTAAGCCTCTCTGGAAACACCATATATTTT. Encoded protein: CASSPLSLSGNTIYF.